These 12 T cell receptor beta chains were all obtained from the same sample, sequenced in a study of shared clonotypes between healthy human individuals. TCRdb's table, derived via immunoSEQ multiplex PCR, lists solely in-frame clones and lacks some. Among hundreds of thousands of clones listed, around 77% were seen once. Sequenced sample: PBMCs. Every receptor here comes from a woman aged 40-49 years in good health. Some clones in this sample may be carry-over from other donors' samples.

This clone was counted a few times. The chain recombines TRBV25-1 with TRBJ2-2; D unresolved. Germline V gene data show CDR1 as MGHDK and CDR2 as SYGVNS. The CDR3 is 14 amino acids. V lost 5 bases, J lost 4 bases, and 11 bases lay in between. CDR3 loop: CASSLVQTTGELFF. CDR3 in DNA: TGTGCCAGCAGTCTTGTTCAGACCACCGGGGAGCTGTTTTTT.

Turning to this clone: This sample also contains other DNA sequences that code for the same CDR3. For the CDR3, the DNA is TGTGCCAGTAGTATCTCACTTAATCAGCCCCAGCATTTT. Translation: CASSISLNQPQHF. This chain links TRBV19 with TRBJ1-5; D is ambiguous. V lost 3 bases and J lost 4, with 7 bases in between. CDR3 size: 13 residues. Germline assignment: CDR1 LNHDA and CDR2 SQIVND (reference sequence).

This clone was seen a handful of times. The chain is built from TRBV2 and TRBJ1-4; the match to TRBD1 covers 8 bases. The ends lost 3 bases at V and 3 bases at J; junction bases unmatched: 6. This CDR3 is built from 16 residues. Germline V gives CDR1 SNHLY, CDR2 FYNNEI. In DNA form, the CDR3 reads TGTGCCAGCAGTGAGCGGTCGACAGGGGCTAATGAAAAACTGTTTTTT. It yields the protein CASSERSTGANEKLFF.

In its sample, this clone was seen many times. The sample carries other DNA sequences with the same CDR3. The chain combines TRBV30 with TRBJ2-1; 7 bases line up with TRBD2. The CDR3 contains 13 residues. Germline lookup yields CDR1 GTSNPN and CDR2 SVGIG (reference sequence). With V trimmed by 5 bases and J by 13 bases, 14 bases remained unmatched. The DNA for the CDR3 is TGTGCCTGGGGTTCCATTTCCGGGACTATCCAGTTCTTC. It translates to CAWGSISGTIQFF.

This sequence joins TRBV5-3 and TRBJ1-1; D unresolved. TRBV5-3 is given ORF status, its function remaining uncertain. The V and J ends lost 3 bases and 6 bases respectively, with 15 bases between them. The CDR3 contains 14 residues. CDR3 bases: TGTGCCAGAAGCTGGACGCCCCGTGGGCCTGAAGCTTTCTTT. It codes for CARSWTPRGPEAFF.

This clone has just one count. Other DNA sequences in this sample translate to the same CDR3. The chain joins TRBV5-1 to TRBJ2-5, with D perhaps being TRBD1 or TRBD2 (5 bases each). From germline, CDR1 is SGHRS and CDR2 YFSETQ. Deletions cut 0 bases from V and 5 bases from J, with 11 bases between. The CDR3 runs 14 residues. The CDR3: CASSLEGPQETQYF. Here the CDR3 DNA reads TGCGCCAGCAGCTTGGAGGGACCCCAGGAGACCCAGTACTTC. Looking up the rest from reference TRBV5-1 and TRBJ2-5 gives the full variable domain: KAGVTQTPRYLIKTRGQQVTLSCSPISGHRSVSWYQQTPGQGLQFLFEYFSETQRNKGNFPGRFSGRQFSNSRSEMNVSTLELGDSALYLCASSLEGPQETQYFGPGTRLLVL.

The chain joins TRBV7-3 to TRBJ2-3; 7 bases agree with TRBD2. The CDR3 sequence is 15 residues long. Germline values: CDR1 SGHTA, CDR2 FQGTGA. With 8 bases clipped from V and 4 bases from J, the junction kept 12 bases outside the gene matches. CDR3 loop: CASGAGGSRSDTQYF. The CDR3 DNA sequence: TGTGCCAGCGGTGCGGGCGGGAGCAGGTCAGATACGCAGTATTTT.

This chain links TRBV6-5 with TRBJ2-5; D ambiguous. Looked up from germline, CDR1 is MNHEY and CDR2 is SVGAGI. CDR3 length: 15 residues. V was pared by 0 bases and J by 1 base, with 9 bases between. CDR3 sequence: CASSYSSLAQETQYF. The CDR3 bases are TGTGCCAGCAGTTACTCCTCCTTGGCCCAAGAGACCCAGTACTTC.

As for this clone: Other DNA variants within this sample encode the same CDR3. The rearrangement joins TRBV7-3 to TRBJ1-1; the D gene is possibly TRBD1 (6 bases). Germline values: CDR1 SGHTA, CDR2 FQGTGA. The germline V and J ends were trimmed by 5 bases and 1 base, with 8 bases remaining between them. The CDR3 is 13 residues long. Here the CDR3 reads CASSPTGNTEAFF. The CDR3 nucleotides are TGTGCCAGCAGCCCGACAGGGAACACTGAAGCTTTCTTT.

CDR3 in DNA: TGTGCCAGCAGCCCTGGGGCTAACTATGGCTACACCTTC. Encoded protein: CASSPGANYGYTF. The gene calls are TRBV7-2 and TRBJ1-2; D unresolved. From germline, CDR1 is SGHTA and CDR2 FQGNSA. This CDR3 contains 13 residues. The V gene lost 5 bases and the J gene lost 0 bases, with 7 bases spanning the gap.

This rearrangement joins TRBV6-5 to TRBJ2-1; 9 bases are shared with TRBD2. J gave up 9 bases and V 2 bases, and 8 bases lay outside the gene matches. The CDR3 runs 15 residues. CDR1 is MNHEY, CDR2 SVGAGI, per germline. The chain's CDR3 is CASSYGSSGNVEQFF. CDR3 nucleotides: TGTGCCAGCAGTTACGGCTCTAGCGGGAACGTTGAGCAGTTCTTC.

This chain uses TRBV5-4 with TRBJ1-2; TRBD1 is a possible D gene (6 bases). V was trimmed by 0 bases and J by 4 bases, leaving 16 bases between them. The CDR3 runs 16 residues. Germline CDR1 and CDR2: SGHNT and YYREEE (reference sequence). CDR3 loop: CASSLGGGGSRYGYTF. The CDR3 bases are TGTGCCAGCAGCTTGGGGGGAGGGGGATCCCGCTATGGCTACACCTTC.